This T cell receptor (beta chain) was identified in a study of OX40 agonist ivuxolimab in advanced cancers. Note on this clone: Its matching antigen is unknown.

Clones were read by immunoSEQ multiplex PCR, and TCRdb kept only the in-frame ones, dropping some. The data hold 20,000 to 25,000 clones, with approximately 80% observed a single time. The ends were cut back, 8 bases at V and 6 bases at J, with 13 bases in the middle. Germline V gives CDR1 SGHVS, CDR2 FNYEAQ. The length of the CDR3 is 12 residues. Study-level findings and limits: CD8+ T cells showed, on average, more clonal expansion than CD4+ cells.

The specimen comprised CD4+ or CD8+ T cells sorted from blood, sampled in a trial of the OX40 agonist ivuxolimab. The TCR sequence derives from an adult with an advanced solid tumor such as melanoma, head and neck, liver or kidney cancer. The V gene is TRBV7-6, the J gene TRBJ1-1; a weak D match, TRBD1 (6 bases). CDR3 loop: CASRTGLSEAFF. The CDR3 nucleotides are TGTGCCAGCCGCACAGGGCTTTCTGAAGCTTTCTTT.